A selection of T cell receptor beta chains follows, all from one sample in a study of T cell responses to AZD1222 COVID-19 vaccine. Assay: immunoSEQ multiplex PCR; the TCRdb copy retains only in-frame clones and omits some. The sample has 120,000 to 150,000 clones; 82% are singletons. Here the sequenced sample was peripheral blood, taken on day 0 of MenACWY control vaccination. Receptor source: an adult in good health. CDR3s include the opening cysteine and the closing phenylalanine or tryptophan. D genes are given only for firm matches.

j_gene: TRBJ2-3; d_gene: NA; v_gene: TRBV4-1; CDR3aa: CASSQRESASTDTQYF
j_gene: TRBJ2-2; d_gene: TRBD1; v_gene: TRBV19; CDR3aa: CASRNRGTNTGELFF
j_gene: TRBJ1-4; d_gene: NA; v_gene: TRBV5-1; CDR3aa: CASSLAGVAVATNEKLFF
j_gene: TRBJ1-2; d_gene: NA; v_gene: TRBV12-3/TRBV12-4; CDR3aa: CASRKTGSGYTF
j_gene: TRBJ2-7; d_gene: TRBD1; v_gene: TRBV5-3; CDR3aa: CARSLLGQGLYEQYF
j_gene: TRBJ2-7; d_gene: NA; v_gene: TRBV13; CDR3aa: CASSLPGRGYEQYF
j_gene: TRBJ1-3; d_gene: NA; v_gene: TRBV11-2; CDR3aa: CASSSIPYRAADGNTIYF
j_gene: TRBJ1-2; d_gene: NA; v_gene: TRBV19; CDR3aa: CASTITGASGSYTF
j_gene: TRBJ1-1; d_gene: NA; v_gene: TRBV18; CDR3aa: CASSPGGGNTEAFF
j_gene: TRBJ2-4; d_gene: NA; v_gene: TRBV5-1; CDR3aa: CASHRGPENIQYF
j_gene: TRBJ2-7; d_gene: TRBD2; v_gene: TRBV5-6; CDR3aa: CASSPRQLALREQYF
j_gene: TRBJ1-1; d_gene: NA; v_gene: TRBV12-3/TRBV12-4; CDR3aa: CASIVALNTEAFF
j_gene: TRBJ1-2; d_gene: TRBD1; v_gene: TRBV6-5; CDR3aa: CASKGTGKNGYTF
j_gene: TRBJ1-1; d_gene: NA; v_gene: TRBV28; CDR3aa: CASSLIGDGNTEAFF
j_gene: TRBJ2-7; d_gene: TRBD2; v_gene: TRBV5-1; CDR3aa: CASRASGGSYEQYF
j_gene: TRBJ1-5; d_gene: NA; v_gene: TRBV28; CDR3aa: CASTRTGESNQPQHF